This T cell receptor (beta chain) was sequenced for a study of blood T cell repertoires in COVID-19. Study-level background: Spain, Italy and the United States supplied samples that represented acute and convalescent COVID-19.

This CDR3 is 15 amino acids long. The V gene's germline CDR1 is MNHEY and CDR2 SMNVEV (reference sequence). V was shortened by 0 bases and J by 9 bases, with 15 bases between the two germline ends. Per the original data handling: Amplification with reference gene primers provided the estimates of nucleated cell counts. Here immunoSEQ multiplex PCR was the method, and the copy in TCRdb shows in-frame clones only, minus some. From that table come the V and J calls and clone size; the DNA was used to work out D and trimming. The sample has 55,000 to 80,000 clones; around 76% are singletons. Sequenced material: peripheral blood. The chain joins TRBV27 to TRBJ2-1; D is possibly TRBD1 (6 bases). The sequence came from a human donor in a cohort sampled during active COVID-19. CDR3: CASSLSGRGGFEQFF. CDR3 sequence (DNA): TGTGCCAGCAGTTTATCAGGCCGAGGGGGTTTTGAGCAGTTCTTC.